The 7 T cell receptor beta chains given below trace back to one sample, sequenced in a study of chronic HIV infection and antiretroviral therapy. Each CDR3 protein is one row after TCRdb ran MiXCR on the 5' RACE reads. The table has roughly 48,000 distinct CDR3 sequences, about 20% seen once; the top ten hold over 2.5%. The sequencing sample was made of peripheral blood. These receptors all come from an adult who had HIV and had not received antiretroviral therapy, or was an uninfected healthy control (not recorded which).

This clonotype was recorded many times. V and J are TRBV6-5 and TRBJ2-3; D gene uncertain. This CDR3 is built from 18 residues. The V gene's germline CDR1 is MNHEY and CDR2 SVGAGI. V was pared by 0 bases and J by 1 base, with 17 bases between. For the CDR3, the DNA is TGTGCCAGCAGTTACTCAGGTCTCGGCGTTCGTGGCACAGATACGCAGTATTTT. It specifies CASSYSGLGVRGTDTQYF.

The rearrangement links TRBV9 to TRBJ2-7; 13 bases line up with TRBD2. The CDR3 extends over 17 amino acids. J lost 6 bases, V lost 0 bases, and 9 bases had no gene match. From germline, CDR1 is SGDLS and CDR2 YYNGEE. In DNA form, the CDR3 reads TGTGCCAGCAGCGTAGCTTCCGGACTAGCGGGAGTTGGCGAGCAGTACTTC. Protein: CASSVASGLAGVGEQYF.

This chain links TRBV28 with TRBJ1-1; D remains unclear. CDR1 is MDHEN and CDR2 is SYDVKM in the germline V gene. The CDR3 loop spans 14 amino acids. The germline V and J ends were trimmed by 2 bases and 0 bases, with 7 bases remaining between them. The CDR3 is CASSLVRVNTEAFF. Written as DNA, the CDR3 is TGTGCCAGCAGTTTAGTACGGGTGAACACTGAAGCTTTCTTT. Full variable domain (rest looked up from reference TRBV28 and TRBJ1-1): DVKVTQSSRYLVKRTGEKVFLECVQDMDHENMFWYRQDPGLGLRLIYFSYDVKMKEKGDIPEGYSVSREKKERFSLILESASTNQTSMYLCASSLVRVNTEAFFGQGTRLTVV.

The CDR3 reads CASSYSSLATNEKLFF. DNA for the CDR3: TGTGCCAGCAGTTACTCCTCCTTGGCAACTAATGAAAAACTGTTTTTT. The V gene is TRBV6-5, the J gene TRBJ1-4; the D is unclear. The ends were cut back, 0 bases at V and 0 bases at J, with 8 bases in the middle. In germline, CDR1 is MNHEY, CDR2 SVGAGI. The CDR3 runs to 16 residues.

The V and J genes are TRBV11-1 and TRBJ2-7, with TRBD2 as a possible D gene (6 bases). Trimming shortened V by 0 bases and J by 1 base, and 7 bases separated the two germline ends. From germline, CDR1 is SGHAT and CDR2 FQDESV (reference sequence). The CDR3 is made up of 14 amino acids. The CDR3 here is CASSLARGSYEQYF. The CDR3 bases are TGTGCCAGCAGCTTAGCGCGGGGTTCCTACGAGCAGTACTTC.

The genes are TRBV28 and TRBJ2-7, with 9 bases lining up with TRBD1. The CDR3 has 15 residues. The germline gives CDR1 MDHEN, CDR2 SYDVKM. J was trimmed by 2 bases and V by 3 bases; bases with no gene match: 5. This CDR3 is CASSLLGTGPYEQYF. The CDR3, as DNA: TGTGCCAGCAGTTTGCTCGGGACAGGGCCCTACGAGCAGTACTTC.

The rearrangement joins TRBV27 to TRBJ2-7, with D perhaps matching TRBD2 (6 bases). The CDR3 has 15 residues. The germline V gene has CDR1 MNHEY and CDR2 SMNVEV (reference sequence). V lost 4 bases, J lost 3 bases, and 16 bases lay in between. In DNA form, the CDR3 reads TGTGCCAGCAGTTACCGACTAGGGGCCCTCTACGAGCAGTACTTC. Amino acid sequence: CASSYRLGALYEQYF.